Given below is one T cell receptor beta chain in context. The sample holds many counts of this clonotype. What this receptor recognizes is not known. Per-base qualities were not stored, and no clone one base away is much larger. This sample was included in a study of T-cell reconstitution after alpha-beta-depleted transplantation in children (dated by TCRdb to between 2015 and 2016). Looking at the study overall: Using TCR repertoire profiling, the study followed T-cell immune reconstitution in a quantitative way in children after TCRalphabeta/CD19-depleted allogeneic hematopoietic cell transplantation.

The CDR3 spans 17 residues, from the cysteine through the phenylalanine. Of all the DNA, just the CDR3 is kept, 51 bases in frame from base 1. V is cut back by 1 base and J by 4 bases, with 14 bases in the junction unmatched. CDR1 and CDR2 (DFQATT, SNEGSKA) derive from the germline V gene (reference sequence). Library creation used PCR. The instrument was an Illumina HiSeq 2500. TCR library preparation used molecular barcoding, with unique molecular identifiers applied to normalize quantification of the TCRbeta repertoire. TCRdb cleaned the public reads at Q25 with fastp, built clones with MiXCR and kept in-frame beta chains. Records with the same CDR3 protein are collapsed into one entry carrying the most frequent genes and DNA. The sample includes 200,000 to 250,000 distinct CDR3 sequences, with more than 10% observed a single time. Over 2% of the sample rests with the top ten.

The receptor's source is a human donor who donated a stem cell graft to a child with acute lymphoblastic leukemia. The input for sequencing was PBMCs from the stem cell graft donor, taken from the stem cell graft. The sequence joins TRBV20-1 to TRBJ2-5; 8 junctional bases match TRBD2. In nucleotides, the sequence is TGCAGTGCTAGAGGGGAAGTCGACGGGGGGGCCCCAGAGACCCAGTACTTC. This gives the protein CSARGEVDGGAPETQYF.